This passage covers 29 T cell receptor beta chains from one sample sequenced in a study of blood T cell repertoires in COVID-19. The assay was immunoSEQ multiplex PCR, and TCRdb's table has in-frame clones only and misses some. The table has some 82,000 clones, roughly 91% seen once. Input material: peripheral blood. The receptor set was obtained from a woman aged 45-60 years in a cohort sampled during active COVID-19.

This clone has just one count. The rearrangement uses TRBV28 and TRBJ1-5; the D is unclear. V dropped 2 bases and J dropped 0 bases, with 11 bases sitting between them. The CDR3 loop spans 16 amino acids. The germline CDR1 and CDR2 sequences are MDHEN and SYDVKM. The CDR3 DNA reads as TGTGCCAGCAGTTTACGGCGGACTTATAGCAATCAGCCCCAGCATTTT. Protein product: CASSLRRTYSNQPQHF.

The chain employs TRBV24-1 and TRBJ2-1, with 13 bases matching TRBD2. The J segment lost 5 bases and the V segment lost 5 bases, leaving 5 bases of the junction unmatched. The germline V gene encodes CDR1 KGHDR and CDR2 SFDVKD. The CDR3 covers 16 residues. The CDR3 bases are TGTGCCACCAGTGGGGCGGGACTAGCGGGGAACAATGAGCAGTTCTTC. Its protein product is CATSGAGLAGNNEQFF.

About this clone itself: One end of the junction is discordant with germline, which a read error may explain. The gene calls are TRBV7-7 and TRBJ2-2; 8 bases match TRBD2. The CDR3 consists of 15 residues. From germline, CDR1 is SSHAT and CDR2 FNYEAQ (reference sequence). This chain's CDR3 is CASSRSGSGAGELFF. The CDR3, as DNA: TGTGCTAGCAGCCGAAGCGGGAGCGGGGCCGGGGAGCTGTTTTTT.

This chain uses TRBV9 with TRBJ2-2; TRBD1 matches at 9 bases. J was trimmed by 5 bases and V by 3 bases; bases with no gene match: 5. This CDR3 is 15 amino acids long. Germline loops: CDR1 SGDLS, CDR2 YYNGEE. This CDR3 reads CASSARTGETGELFF. The CDR3 region has the DNA TGTGCCAGCAGCGCGCGGACAGGGGAAACCGGGGAGCTGTTTTTT.

The chain links TRBV29-1 to TRBJ1-5; 7 positions match TRBD1. The V gene end was trimmed by 7 bases and the J gene end by 5 bases; junction bases not matched to a gene: 5. Germline values: CDR1 SQVTM, CDR2 ANQGSEA. The CDR3 sequence is 12 residues long. The CDR3 region is CSARDSHQPQHF. In nucleotides, the CDR3 is TGCAGCGCCCGGGACAGCCATCAGCCCCAGCATTTT.

V usage is TRBV3-1 (or the pseudogene TRBV3-2) and J usage is TRBJ1-3; D might be TRBD1 (6 bases). V dropped 0 bases and J dropped 1 base, with 16 bases sitting between them. CDR3 size: 18 residues. The germline gives CDR1 LGHDT, CDR2 YNNKEL (reference sequence). The CDR3 loop is CASSQDWGDRNSGNTIYF. Written as DNA, the CDR3 is TGTGCCAGCAGCCAAGATTGGGGCGACAGGAATTCTGGAAACACCATATATTTT.

The gene calls are TRBV18 and TRBJ2-7; 7 nucleotides align to TRBD2. The V gene's germline CDR1 is KGHSH and CDR2 LQKENI. The CDR3 covers 16 residues. Germline trimming cut 4 bases from V and 2 bases from J; bases unmatched to any gene: 11. CDR3 nucleotide sequence: TGTGCCAGCTCACGGCCGGGACGGGGAGGGACCTACGAGCAGTACTTC. Protein: CASSRPGRGGTYEQYF.

The count of this clone is one. This chain links TRBV5-1 with TRBJ1-2; the D gene is possibly TRBD1 (5 bases). The V and J ends lost 6 bases and 3 bases respectively, with 15 bases between them. Germline-derived CDR1 and CDR2 are SGHRS and YFSETQ. The CDR3 is 14 amino acids. The DNA for the CDR3 is TGCGCCAGCAACCCCGACGGAGGGGACTATGGCTACACCTTC. Protein product: CASNPDGGDYGYTF.

The V gene is TRBV12-3 or TRBV12-4, the J gene TRBJ2-1, with 10 bases matching TRBD2. This CDR3 has 13 residues. V was clipped by 6 bases and J by 5 bases; unmatched bases: 1. The CDR3 DNA reads TGTGCCAGCAGAGGACTAGCGGACAATGAGCAGTTCTTC. Translated: CASRGLADNEQFF.

CDR3 sequence reads: CASSGHGRGYNEQFF. In nucleotides, the CDR3 is TGTGCCAGTTCCGGCCACGGCAGGGGCTACAATGAGCAGTTCTTC. The chain carries TRBV28 and TRBJ2-1, with TRBD1 as a possible D gene (6 bases). The V end was cut by 9 bases, the J end by 3 bases, with 18 bases between. The germline CDR1 and CDR2 sequences are MDHEN and SYDVKM. The CDR3 length is 15 residues.

This clone was counted once. V usage is TRBV7-9 and J usage is TRBJ2-1; 9 bases line up with TRBD2. CDR3 length equals 17 residues. Germline V gene lookup returns CDR1 SEHNR and CDR2 FQNEAQ (reference sequence). V lost 1 base, J lost 7 bases, and 11 bases stayed unmatched. The CDR3 reads CASSLDWSAGGSNEQFF. As DNA, the CDR3 is TGTGCCAGCAGCTTAGATTGGTCCGCGGGGGGGAGTAATGAGCAGTTCTTC.

The rearrangement links TRBV3-1 (or the pseudogene TRBV3-2) to TRBJ2-6; D remains ambiguous. Germline lookup yields CDR1 LGHDT and CDR2 YNNKEL (reference sequence). The CDR3 contains 15 residues. Trimming removed 0 bases from V and 1 base from J, with 4 bases in between. The CDR3 bases are TGTGCCAGCAGCCAAGATAGTTCTGGGGCCAACGTCCTGACTTTC. Translated, it gives CASSQDSSGANVLTF.

The chain combines TRBV6-6 with TRBJ2-1, with TRBD2 as a possible D gene (5 bases). Trimming left V 6 bases short and J 4 bases short, with 19 bases between. Germline V gene data show CDR1 as MNHNY and CDR2 as SVGAGI (reference sequence). This CDR3 is 16 amino acids long. The CDR3 bases are TGTGCCAGCAGGGAACACGGAGGAGAACAATACAATGAGCAGTTCTTC. The encoded protein is CASREHGGEQYNEQFF.

The chain is built from TRBV11-2 and TRBJ2-2; D gene unclear. This CDR3 spans 16 amino acids. The V gene lost 7 bases and the J gene lost 0 bases, with 15 bases spanning the gap. Germline V lookup: CDR1 SGHAT, CDR2 FQNNGV. The CDR3 DNA reads as TGTGCCAGCATGTCCGCCTTGAGGACGAACACCGGGGAGCTGTTTTTT. Translated: CASMSALRTNTGELFF.

The chain carries TRBV6-2 or TRBV6-3 and TRBJ2-1; 10 bases match TRBD2. This CDR3 comprises 15 residues. CDR1 MNHEY and CDR2 SVGEGT come from the germline V gene. V was clipped by 2 bases and J by 7 bases; unmatched bases: 5. CDR3 sequence: CASSYQRGGLNEQFF. Here the CDR3 DNA reads TGTGCCAGCAGTTACCAGCGGGGGGGCCTGAATGAGCAGTTCTTC.

This clone was detected only once. The CDR3 sequence: CASASGIPNEKLFF. The CDR3 nucleotides read TGCGCCAGTGCGTCAGGGATACCGAATGAAAAACTGTTTTTT. V usage is TRBV5-1 and J usage is TRBJ1-4; tentative D call: TRBD1 (5 bases). The germline V and J ends were trimmed by 8 bases and 5 bases, with 16 bases remaining between them. The germline CDR1 and CDR2 sequences are SGHRS and YFSETQ. The CDR3 runs 14 residues.

The CDR3 nucleotides are TGTGCCAGCAGTAACCTCGGACTAGGGACGAACACTGAAGCTTTCTTT. This translates into CASSNLGLGTNTEAFF. V usage is TRBV27 and J usage is TRBJ1-1; D possibly corresponds to TRBD1 (5 bases). This CDR3 comprises 16 residues. Germline V gene data show CDR1 as MNHEY and CDR2 as SMNVEV (reference sequence). V was trimmed by 5 bases and J by 1 base, leaving 17 bases between them.

The rearrangement joins TRBV3-1 (or the pseudogene TRBV3-2) to TRBJ1-5; tentatively, D is TRBD1 (5 bases). Trimming cost V 1 base and J 3 bases, with 7 bases left between them. The length of the CDR3 is 14 residues. The germline V gene encodes CDR1 LGHDT and CDR2 YNNKEL (reference sequence). CDR3 sequence (DNA): TGTGCCAGCAGCCAAGGGGGCCTCAATCAGCCCCAGCATTTT. Translation gives CASSQGGLNQPQHF.

The CDR3 DNA reads as TGTGCCAGCAGCTTTGACAGGGGGGTCGGCGAAAAACTGTTTTTT. Translation: CASSFDRGVGEKLFF. The genes are TRBV5-6 and TRBJ1-4; 9 nucleotides align to TRBD1. The V and J ends lost 2 bases and 8 bases, in that order; junction bases with no gene match: 7. CDR1 is SGHDT, CDR2 YYEEEE, per germline. The CDR3 covers 15 residues.

J is TRBJ2-7 and V is TRBV6-5; a weak D match, TRBD2 (5 bases). The CDR3 is made up of 15 amino acids. The V end was cut by 2 bases, the J end by 2 bases, with 13 bases between. CDR1 is MNHEY and CDR2 is SVGAGI in the germline V gene. The CDR3 here is CASSYAQSSPYEQYF. CDR3 DNA: TGTGCCAGCAGTTACGCCCAGTCTAGCCCCTACGAGCAGTACTTC.

Points on this clone: The sample carries other DNA sequences with the same CDR3. The chain joins TRBV6-5 to TRBJ1-2; D possibly corresponds to TRBD1 (6 bases). The germline gives CDR1 MNHEY, CDR2 SVGAGI. The CDR3 is 14 residues long. The germline V and J ends were trimmed by 2 bases and 4 bases, with 11 bases remaining between them. CDR3 coding DNA: TGTGCCAGCAGTTACGGGAGGGGGTCCTATGGCTACACCTTC. It translates to CASSYGRGSYGYTF.

V is TRBV9 and J is TRBJ2-1, with 8 nucleotides matching TRBD1. V trimming: 0 bases; J trimming: 4 bases; junction bases outside the gene matches: 0. The CDR3 sequence is 14 residues long. CDR1 and CDR2 (germline): SGDLS, YYNGEE. Written as DNA, the CDR3 is TGTGCCAGCAGCGTAGGGGACAGGTACAATGAGCAGTTCTTC. Translating gives CASSVGDRYNEQFF.

This rearrangement joins TRBV18 to TRBJ2-1; 8 bases match TRBD2. This CDR3 has 17 amino acids. Germline trimming cut 2 bases from V and 5 bases from J; bases unmatched to any gene: 11. Germline assignment: CDR1 KGHSH and CDR2 LQKENI. CDR3 in amino acids: CASSPASGQSANNEQFF. The CDR3, as DNA: TGTGCCAGCTCACCAGCTAGCGGGCAAAGCGCAAACAATGAGCAGTTCTTC.

In this sample, this clone turned up a few times. Additional DNA sequences in this sample encode the identical CDR3. The chain employs TRBV5-1 and TRBJ2-1; 8 nucleotides match TRBD2. The CDR3 has 17 residues. With 0 bases clipped from V and 0 bases from J, the junction kept 5 bases outside the gene matches. CDR1 and CDR2 from the germline V gene are SGHRS and YFSETQ. The CDR3 loop is CASSLASGSSSYNEQFF. For the CDR3, the DNA is TGCGCCAGCAGCTTGGCTAGCGGGTCCAGCTCCTACAATGAGCAGTTCTTC.

V usage is TRBV29-1 and J usage is TRBJ2-2; D gene uncertain. CDR1 is SQVTM and CDR2 is ANQGSEA in the germline V gene. The V end was cut by 1 base, the J end by 2 bases, with 5 bases between. The CDR3 is 13 amino acids. This chain's CDR3 is CSVEVRNTGELFF. The CDR3 DNA reads TGCAGCGTTGAAGTGAGAAACACCGGGGAGCTGTTTTTT.

This chain links TRBV19 with TRBJ1-5; 8 bases fit TRBD1. The CDR3 length is 14 residues. The J segment lost 9 bases and the V segment lost 4 bases, leaving 8 bases of the junction unmatched. Germline CDR1 is LNHDA and CDR2 is SQIVND (reference sequence). CDR3 amino acids: CASSSAGQGRPQHF. DNA of the CDR3: TGTGCCAGTAGTAGCGCTGGACAGGGACGGCCCCAGCATTTT.

The chain joins TRBV4-2 to TRBJ2-7, with D possibly being TRBD2 (6 bases). The V and J ends lost 1 base and 2 bases respectively, with 12 bases between them. Germline CDR1 LGHNA, CDR2 YNFKEQ. The CDR3 length is 15 residues. The CDR3 loop reads CASSQVLAAAYEQYF. CDR3 in DNA: TGTGCCAGCAGCCAAGTTTTAGCGGCAGCCTACGAGCAGTACTTC.

The rearrangement joins TRBV9 to TRBJ2-1; 13 nucleotides align to TRBD2. V was clipped by 0 bases and J by 7 bases; unmatched bases: 7. Germline V lookup: CDR1 SGDLS, CDR2 YYNGEE. The CDR3 is 17 residues long. CDR3 sequence reads: CASSVGMTSGGRNEQFF. The CDR3 DNA is TGTGCCAGCAGCGTAGGTATGACTAGCGGGGGGAGGAATGAGCAGTTCTTC. The full variable domain, completed using reference TRBV9 and TRBJ2-1, is DSGVTQTPKHLITATGQRVTLRCSPRSGDLSVYWYQQSLDQGLQFLIQYYNGEERAKGNILERFSAQQFPDLHSELNLSSLELGDSALYFCASSVGMTSGGRNEQFFGPGTRLTVL.

CDR3 region: CASIQVDKTEQYF. The CDR3 DNA is TGTGCCAGCATCCAGGTCGATAAAACCGAGCAGTACTTC. The chain combines TRBV2 with TRBJ2-7; D gene uncertain. Germline CDR1 is SNHLY and CDR2 is FYNNEI. CDR3 length: 13 residues. Between the trimmed V and J ends, which lost 7 bases and 6 bases, there was a span of 16 bases. Based on the CDR3 plus reference TRBV2 and TRBJ2-7, the full variable domain is EPEVTQTPSHQVTQMGQEVILRCVPISNHLYFYWYRQILGQKVEFLVSFYNNEISEKSEIFDDQFSVERPDGSNFTLKIRSTKLEDSAMYFCASIQVDKTEQYFGPGTRLTVT.